Listed here is a single T cell receptor beta chain. Division of CD4+ cells produced a CD45RA+ naive subset and a CD45RA-negative memory subset. This entry is derived from a study of shared clonotypes between healthy human individuals. As for the study in general: Used for every donor were three CD4 naive, three CD4 memory, two CD8 naive and one CD8 memory plate.

Germline V lookup: CDR1 MNHNS, CDR2 SASEGT. Trimming cost V 0 bases and J 8 bases, with 16 bases left between them. The CDR3 loop spans 15 amino acids. Each subset's genomic DNA was split evenly across several immunoSEQ plates. Sequencing used immunoSEQ multiplex PCR; TCRdb keeps in-frame clones, though not all of them. The table lists over a million clones, about 70% of them singletons. V and J are TRBV6-1 and TRBJ1-2; the D is unclear. The receptor was derived from a young man in good health. The sequencing input was memory CD4+ T cells sorted from blood. Documented subset: CD45RA-negative fraction. The CDR3 nucleotides are TGTGCCAGCAGTGAAGCGTCGCGAGGTGTAGAAGGCTACACCTTC. Residues: CASSEASRGVEGYTF.